This T cell receptor beta chain was found in a study of response to subunit inactivated influenza vaccine. In germline, CDR1 is SGHRS, CDR2 YFSETQ. The CDR3 totals 14 residues. This clonotype was seen only once. One end of the junction does not line up with germline, which may come from a read error. TCRdb called the RT-PCR reads again in MiXCR, with one record for every CDR3 protein. The profile shows fewer than 400,000 distinct CDR3 sequences, about a fifth of them singletons. The receptor's source is a man between 50 and 70 years old who received an inactivated influenza vaccine. Specimen: PBMCs from blood, collected approximately 20 months after vaccination. J is TRBJ1-1 and V is TRBV5-1; D is undetermined. The DNA for the CDR3 is TGCGCCAGCAGCGAACAGAGTTTGAACACTGCAGCTTTCTTT. It encodes CASSEQSLNTAAFF.